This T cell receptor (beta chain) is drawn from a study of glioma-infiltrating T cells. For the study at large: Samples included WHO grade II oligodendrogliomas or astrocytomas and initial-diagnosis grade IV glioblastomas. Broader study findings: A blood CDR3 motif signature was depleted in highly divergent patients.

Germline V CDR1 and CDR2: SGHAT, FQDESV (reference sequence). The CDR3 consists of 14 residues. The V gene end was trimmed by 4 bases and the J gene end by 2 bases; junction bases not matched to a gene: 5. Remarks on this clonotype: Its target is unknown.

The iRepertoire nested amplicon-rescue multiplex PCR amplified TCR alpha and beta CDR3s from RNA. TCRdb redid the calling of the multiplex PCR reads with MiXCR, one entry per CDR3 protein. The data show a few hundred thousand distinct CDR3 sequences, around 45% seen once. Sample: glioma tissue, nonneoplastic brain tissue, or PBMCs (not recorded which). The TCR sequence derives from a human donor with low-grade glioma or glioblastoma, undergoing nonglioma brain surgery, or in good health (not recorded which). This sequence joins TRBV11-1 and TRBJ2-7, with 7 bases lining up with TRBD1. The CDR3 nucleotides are TGTGCCAGCAGCTATCCGGGACAGACCTACGAGCAGTACTTC. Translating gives CASSYPGQTYEQYF.